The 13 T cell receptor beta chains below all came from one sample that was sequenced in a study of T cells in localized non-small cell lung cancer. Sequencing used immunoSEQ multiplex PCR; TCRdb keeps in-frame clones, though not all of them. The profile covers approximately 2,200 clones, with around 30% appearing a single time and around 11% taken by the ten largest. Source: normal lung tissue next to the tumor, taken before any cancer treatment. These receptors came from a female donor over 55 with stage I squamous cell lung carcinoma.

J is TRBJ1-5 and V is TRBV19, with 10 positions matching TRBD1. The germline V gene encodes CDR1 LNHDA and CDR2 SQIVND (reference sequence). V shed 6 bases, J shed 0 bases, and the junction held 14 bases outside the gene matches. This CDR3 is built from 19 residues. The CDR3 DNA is TGTGCCAGTAGCCCCCCGAGACAGGGGGCTCATTATAGCAATCAGCCCCAGCATTTT. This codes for CASSPPRQGAHYSNQPQHF.

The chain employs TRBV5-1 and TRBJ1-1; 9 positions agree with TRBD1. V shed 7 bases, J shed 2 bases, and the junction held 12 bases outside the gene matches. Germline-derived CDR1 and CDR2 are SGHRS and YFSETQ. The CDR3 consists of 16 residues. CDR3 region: CASFPGQGGGNTEAFF. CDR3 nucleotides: TGCGCCAGCTTTCCGGGACAGGGAGGTGGAAACACTGAAGCTTTCTTT. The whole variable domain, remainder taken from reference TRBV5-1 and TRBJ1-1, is KAGVTQTPRYLIKTRGQQVTLSCSPISGHRSVSWYQQTPGQGLQFLFEYFSETQRNKGNFPGRFSGRQFSNSRSEMNVSTLELGDSALYLCASFPGQGGGNTEAFFGQGTRLTVV.

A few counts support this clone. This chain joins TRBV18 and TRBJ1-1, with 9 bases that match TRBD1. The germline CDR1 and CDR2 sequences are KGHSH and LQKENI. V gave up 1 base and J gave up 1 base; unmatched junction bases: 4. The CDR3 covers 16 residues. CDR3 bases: TGTGCCAGCTCACCACTGGGACAGGGCGGGAACACTGAAGCTTTCTTT. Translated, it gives CASSPLGQGGNTEAFF.

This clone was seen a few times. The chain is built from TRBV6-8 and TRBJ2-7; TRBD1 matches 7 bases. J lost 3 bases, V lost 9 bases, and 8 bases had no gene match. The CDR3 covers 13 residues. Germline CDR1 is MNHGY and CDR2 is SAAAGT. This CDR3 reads CARGQYQNYEQYV. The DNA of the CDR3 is TGTGCCAGGGGACAGTACCAAAACTACGAGCAGTACGTC.

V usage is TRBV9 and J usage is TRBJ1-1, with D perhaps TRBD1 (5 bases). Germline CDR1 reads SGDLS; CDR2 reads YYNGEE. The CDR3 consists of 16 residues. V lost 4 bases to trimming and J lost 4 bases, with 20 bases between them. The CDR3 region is CASSPNSQRRGTEAFF. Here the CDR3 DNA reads TGTGCCAGCAGCCCAAATTCGCAGAGAAGGGGCACTGAAGCTTTCTTT.

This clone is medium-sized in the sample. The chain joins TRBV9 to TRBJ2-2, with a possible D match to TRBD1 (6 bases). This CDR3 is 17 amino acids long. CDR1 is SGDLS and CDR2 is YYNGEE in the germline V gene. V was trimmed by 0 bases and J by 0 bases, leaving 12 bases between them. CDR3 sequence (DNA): TGTGCCAGCAGCGTAGCTCAGGGGCTATCGAACACCGGGGAGCTGTTTTTT. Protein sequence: CASSVAQGLSNTGELFF.

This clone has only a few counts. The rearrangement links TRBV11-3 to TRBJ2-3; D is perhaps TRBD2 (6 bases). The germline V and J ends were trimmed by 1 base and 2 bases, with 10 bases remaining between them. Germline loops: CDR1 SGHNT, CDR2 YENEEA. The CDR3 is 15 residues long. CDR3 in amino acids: CASSLGSGPTDTQYF. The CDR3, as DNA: TGTGCCAGCAGCTTAGGTAGCGGACCCACAGATACGCAGTATTTT. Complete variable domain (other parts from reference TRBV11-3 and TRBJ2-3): EAGVVQSPRYKIIEKKQPVAFWCNPISGHNTLYWYLQNLGQGPELLIRYENEEAVDDSQLPKDRFSAERLKGVDSTLKIQPAELGDSAVYLCASSLGSGPTDTQYFGPGTRLTVL.

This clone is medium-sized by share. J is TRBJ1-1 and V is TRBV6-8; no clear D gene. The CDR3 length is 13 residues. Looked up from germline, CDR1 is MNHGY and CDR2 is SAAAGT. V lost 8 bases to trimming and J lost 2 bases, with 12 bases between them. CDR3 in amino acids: CASLGSTNTEAFF. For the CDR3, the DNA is TGTGCCAGCCTAGGATCAACCAACACTGAAGCTTTCTTT.

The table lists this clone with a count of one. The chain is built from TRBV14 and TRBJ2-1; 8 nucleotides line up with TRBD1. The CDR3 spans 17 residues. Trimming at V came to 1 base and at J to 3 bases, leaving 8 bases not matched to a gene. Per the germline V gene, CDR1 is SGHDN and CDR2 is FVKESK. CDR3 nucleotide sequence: TGTGCCAGCAGCCAAGCTGGACAGGGCCTAGACTACAATGAGCAGTTCTTC. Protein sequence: CASSQAGQGLDYNEQFF.

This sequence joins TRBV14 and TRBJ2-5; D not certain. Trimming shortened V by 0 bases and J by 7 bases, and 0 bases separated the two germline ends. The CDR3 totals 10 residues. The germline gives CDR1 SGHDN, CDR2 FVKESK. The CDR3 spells CASSQETQYF. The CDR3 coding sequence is TGTGCCAGCAGCCAAGAGACCCAGTACTTC.

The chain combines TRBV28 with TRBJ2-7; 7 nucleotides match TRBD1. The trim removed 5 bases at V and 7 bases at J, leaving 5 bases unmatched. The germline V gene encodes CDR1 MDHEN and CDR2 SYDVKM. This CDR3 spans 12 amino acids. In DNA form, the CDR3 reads TGTGCCAGCAGTCCTCCAGGGGGAGAGCAGTACGTC. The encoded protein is CASSPPGGEQYV.

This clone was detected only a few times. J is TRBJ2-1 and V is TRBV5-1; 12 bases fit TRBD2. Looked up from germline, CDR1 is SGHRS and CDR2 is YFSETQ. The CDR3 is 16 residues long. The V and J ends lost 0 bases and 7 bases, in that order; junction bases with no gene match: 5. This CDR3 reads CASSLVASGRGNEQFF. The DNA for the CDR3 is TGCGCCAGCAGCTTGGTGGCTAGCGGGAGGGGTAATGAGCAGTTCTTC.

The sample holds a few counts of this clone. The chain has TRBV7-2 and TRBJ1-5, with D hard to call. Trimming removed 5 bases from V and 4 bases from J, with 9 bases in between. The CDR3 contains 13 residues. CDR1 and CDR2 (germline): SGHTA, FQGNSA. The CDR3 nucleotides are TGTGCCAGCAGCCCCGGGAAGAATCAGCCCCAGCATTTT. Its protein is CASSPGKNQPQHF.